A single sample is the source of the 10 T cell receptor beta chains below, sequenced in a study of CD39 and CD103 CD8 tumor-infiltrating T cells. Only in-frame clones appear in the TCRdb table, and some are missing; sequencing was by immunoSEQ multiplex PCR. The table records about 17,000 clones, 75% to 95% of them present only once. Specimen: CD8+ T cells sorted from blood. Subset defined: total memory CD8 T cells (CD45RA-CCR7+/-) from blood or uninvolved lymph node. These receptors all come from a human donor with head and neck squamous cell carcinoma.

This clone was seen a few times. The chain couples TRBV30 to TRBJ1-5; D perhaps matches TRBD1 (5 bases). V gave up 1 base and J gave up 6 bases, with 16 bases separating them. CDR1 GTSNPN and CDR2 SVGIG come from the germline V gene (reference sequence). CDR3 size: 15 residues. CDR3 DNA: TGTGCCTGGAGTGGTGGGGTGGGGGATGGTCAGCCCCAGCATTTT. Encoded protein: CAWSGGVGDGQPQHF.

This chain links TRBV7-9 with TRBJ2-3; perhaps TRBD1 as D (6 bases). Per the germline V gene, CDR1 is SEHNR and CDR2 is FQNEAQ (reference sequence). The CDR3 contains 14 residues. V was shortened by 5 bases and J by 0 bases, with 9 bases between the two germline ends. CDR3 DNA sequence: TGTGCCAGCAGCAAGGGGGTTAGCACAGATACGCAGTATTTT. As protein: CASSKGVSTDTQYF. Combining the CDR3 with reference TRBV7-9 and TRBJ2-3 gives the whole variable domain DTGVSQNPRHKITKRGQNVTFRCDPISEHNRLYWYRQTLGQGPEFLTYFQNEAQLEKSRLLSDRFSAERPKGSFSTLEIQRTEQGDSAMYLCASSKGVSTDTQYFGPGTRLTVL.

This chain uses TRBV5-1 with TRBJ1-2; D possibly corresponds to TRBD1 (6 bases). Germline values: CDR1 SGHRS, CDR2 YFSETQ. The ends were cut back, 0 bases at V and 6 bases at J, with 15 bases in the middle. This CDR3 is 15 amino acids long. The CDR3 region is CASSLVGPGTHGYTF. CDR3 bases: TGCGCCAGCAGCTTGGTAGGTCCCGGGACACATGGCTACACCTTC.

This rearrangement joins TRBV4-1 to TRBJ1-6; D not resolved. The CDR3 has 15 amino acids. The germline V and J ends were trimmed by 1 base and 7 bases, with 11 bases remaining between them. The germline V gene has CDR1 MGHRA and CDR2 YSYEKL. CDR3 nucleotides: TGCGCCAGCAGCCAAGTATCAGGTGGGAATTCACCCCTCCACTTT. It codes for CASSQVSGGNSPLHF.

V usage is TRBV6-5 and J usage is TRBJ2-7; D possibly corresponds to TRBD1 (6 bases). The CDR3 length is 15 residues. Trimming took off 6 bases at V and 0 bases at J, with 15 bases between the two ends. Germline CDR1 is MNHEY and CDR2 is SVGAGI. The CDR3 reads CASRPTGYPSYEQYF. CDR3 in DNA: TGTGCCAGCAGACCTACAGGGTACCCCTCCTACGAGCAGTACTTC.

The V call is TRBV4-1, the J call TRBJ1-4, with a weak D call TRBD1 (5 bases). The CDR3 contains 16 residues. Trimming cost V 0 bases and J 7 bases, with 15 bases left between them. Germline assignment: CDR1 MGHRA and CDR2 YSYEKL. CDR3 bases: TGCGCCAGCAGCCAAGAAGGGGCCCGCCGGGGTGAAAAACTGTTTTTT. It encodes CASSQEGARRGEKLFF.

The chain employs TRBV9 and TRBJ2-6; D is unclear. CDR1 and CDR2 (germline): SGDLS, YYNGEE. This CDR3 is built from 12 residues. Trimming shortened V by 7 bases and J by 3 bases, and 5 bases separated the two germline ends. The CDR3, as DNA: TGTGCCAGCCTAGGTGGGGCCAACGTCCTGACTTTC. It encodes CASLGGANVLTF. The full variable domain, completed using reference TRBV9 and TRBJ2-6, is DSGVTQTPKHLITATGQRVTLRCSPRSGDLSVYWYQQSLDQGLQFLIQYYNGEERAKGNILERFSAQQFPDLHSELNLSSLELGDSALYFCASLGGANVLTFGAGSRLTVL.

The V call is TRBV7-9, the J call TRBJ1-2, with 9 bases aligning to TRBD1. The CDR3 is 15 residues long. Looked up from germline, CDR1 is SEHNR and CDR2 is FQNEAQ (reference sequence). The junction had 8 bases not matched to a gene; V was cut back by 4 bases and J by 5 bases. DNA for the CDR3: TGTGCCAGCAGCTCGACGGGACAGGGCGGATATGGCTACACCTTC. This encodes CASSSTGQGGYGYTF.

CDR3 sequence reads: CASSLKPRRPYEQYF. CDR3 in DNA: TGTGCCAGCAGCTTAAAACCCCGGCGGCCCTACGAGCAGTACTTC. The chain combines TRBV7-3 with TRBJ2-7; D uncertain. V was trimmed by 1 base and J by 2 bases, leaving 12 bases between them. Germline CDR1 and CDR2: SGHTA and FQGTGA. This CDR3 is built from 15 residues.

The rearrangement links TRBV7-9 to TRBJ2-1, with D hard to call. V lost 5 bases and J 7 bases, leaving 15 bases between the germline ends. CDR3 length: 14 residues. Germline CDR1 is SEHNR and CDR2 is FQNEAQ (reference sequence). In DNA form, the CDR3 reads TGTGCCAGCAGCCCTTCATGGCCCAAGAATGAGCAGTTCTTC. This encodes CASSPSWPKNEQFF.